The next 3 T cell receptor beta chains were all read from a single sample in a study of beta chain features in type 1 diabetes. Expressed TCRB transcripts were sequenced because the isolated RNA had all been reverse transcribed beforehand. Assay: immunoSEQ multiplex PCR; the TCRdb copy retains only in-frame clones and omits some. The table lists 200,000 to 250,000 clones, about 26% of them singletons. Source material: central memory CD4+ T cells from blood. The receptors derive from a man between 25 and 39 years old in good health.

To note about this clone: At one boundary the junction diverges from the germline segment, which might be a read error. The chain recombines TRBV20-1 with TRBJ1-2; tentative D call: TRBD1 (6 bases). The CDR3 has 10 amino acids. CDR1 is DFQATT, CDR2 SNEGSKA, per germline (reference sequence). CDR3 sequence (DNA): TGCAGTGCTAGTCCCACAGGGCTCTACTTC. Protein product: CSASPTGLYF.

This clone was observed a handful of times. The rearrangement uses TRBV4-2 and TRBJ2-7, with D possibly TRBD2 on 6 matching bases. The CDR3 is made up of 14 amino acids. V shed 1 base and J shed 4 bases, with 11 bases lying between them. Germline V gene data show CDR1 as LGHNA and CDR2 as YNFKEQ. The CDR3 loop is CASSQGLGAYEQYF. In DNA, the CDR3 is TGTGCCAGCAGCCAAGGACTAGGAGCTTACGAGCAGTACTTC.

This clone was observed many times. V gene TRBV29-1 combines with J gene TRBJ2-3; 8 positions match TRBD1. The germline CDR1 and CDR2 sequences are SQVTM and ANQGSEA. Unmatched junction bases numbered 5, after V lost 3 bases and J lost 6 bases. The CDR3 is made up of 13 amino acids. The CDR3: CSVDGQGADTQYF. The DNA for the CDR3 is TGCAGCGTTGACGGGCAGGGGGCCGATACGCAGTATTTT.